The 24 T cell receptor beta chains in this list originate from one sample, sequenced in a study of shared clonotypes between healthy human individuals. Sequencing used immunoSEQ multiplex PCR; TCRdb keeps in-frame clones, though not all of them. The sample holds around 530,000 clones, 70% to 80% seen once. Sequenced sample: PBMCs. The receptors here all came from a middle-aged woman in good health. Some clones in this sample may be carry-over from other donors' samples.

The sample holds a few counts of this clone. The chain links TRBV28 to TRBJ2-5; 10 positions agree with TRBD2. The CDR3 extends over 18 amino acids. V dropped 6 bases and J dropped 5; count of bases not matched to a gene: 18. Looked up from germline, CDR1 is MDHEN and CDR2 is SYDVKM. The chain's CDR3 is CASSRSLGIAGGGETQYF. Written as DNA, the CDR3 is TGTGCCAGCAGCCGAAGCCTTGGAATAGCGGGAGGCGGGGAGACCCAGTACTTC. Together with reference TRBV28 and TRBJ2-5, the CDR3 gives the full variable domain: DVKVTQSSRYLVKRTGEKVFLECVQDMDHENMFWYRQDPGLGLRLIYFSYDVKMKEKGDIPEGYSVSREKKERFSLILESASTNQTSMYLCASSRSLGIAGGGETQYFGPGTRLLVL.

The rearrangement joins TRBV10-3 to TRBJ2-3; 15 positions match TRBD2. The CDR3 length is 17 residues. Germline V gene sequence: CDR1 ENHRY, CDR2 SYGVKD. Trimming at V came to 11 bases and at J to 3 bases, leaving 12 bases not matched to a gene. The CDR3 nucleotides are TGTGCCCCTGGATGGACTAGCGGGAGGGCCCGTACAGATACGCAGTATTTT. The encoded protein is CAPGWTSGRARTDTQYF.

This chain joins TRBV28 and TRBJ1-1; D may be TRBD1 (6 bases). The germline V and J ends were trimmed by 2 bases and 7 bases, with 14 bases remaining between them. The germline CDR1 and CDR2 sequences are MDHEN and SYDVKM. This CDR3 region has 14 residues. The CDR3 protein is CASSLRQEVGEAFF. The CDR3, as DNA: TGTGCCAGCAGTTTAAGACAGGAGGTTGGTGAAGCTTTCTTT.

J is TRBJ2-4 and V is TRBV5-6, with 9 positions matching TRBD1. The CDR3 loop spans 17 amino acids. The germline gives CDR1 SGHDT, CDR2 YYEEEE. With V trimmed by 1 base and J by 7 bases, 12 bases remained unmatched. CDR3 loop: CASSLSGWTGVFNIQYF. Here the CDR3 DNA reads TGTGCCAGCAGCTTGTCCGGTTGGACAGGGGTATTCAACATTCAGTACTTC.

This sequence joins TRBV7-9 and TRBJ1-2; possible D gene TRBD1, 5 bases. With 1 base removed from V and 6 bases from J, the gap between germline ends came to 9 bases. The CDR3 has 13 residues. From germline, CDR1 is SEHNR and CDR2 FQNEAQ (reference sequence). CDR3: CASSLVAQDGYTF. For the CDR3, the DNA is TGTGCCAGCAGCTTAGTGGCACAGGATGGCTACACCTTC.

This clone came up once. V is TRBV28 and J is TRBJ1-1, with D tentatively TRBD1 (5 bases). The CDR3 extends over 15 amino acids. V gave up 8 bases and J gave up 5 bases, with 21 bases separating them. From germline, CDR1 is MDHEN and CDR2 SYDVKM. CDR3 amino acids: CASGSDGGRKTEAFF. The CDR3 nucleotides are TGTGCCAGCGGGTCCGACGGGGGGAGAAAGACTGAAGCTTTCTTT.

This clone was counted a few times. This rearrangement joins TRBV18 to TRBJ2-5, with D uncertain. The CDR3 is 16 amino acids. CDR1 is KGHSH and CDR2 is LQKENI in the germline V gene. With 2 bases removed from V and 5 bases from J, the gap between germline ends came to 18 bases. The CDR3 DNA reads TGTGCCAGCTCACCAAACCCAGGCACGGCGAGGGAGACCCAGTACTTC. The encoded protein is CASSPNPGTARETQYF.

CDR3 in amino acids: CASSSTWDVNEQFF. The CDR3 DNA follows: TGCGCCAGCAGCTCCACCTGGGACGTCAATGAGCAGTTCTTC. This chain links TRBV5-1 with TRBJ2-1; D assignment may be TRBD1 or TRBD2 (5 bases each). Germline assignment: CDR1 SGHRS and CDR2 YFSETQ. Trimming removed 3 bases from V and 6 bases from J, with 13 bases in between. This CDR3 region has 14 residues. Full variable domain (rest looked up from reference TRBV5-1 and TRBJ2-1): KAGVTQTPRYLIKTRGQQVTLSCSPISGHRSVSWYQQTPGQGLQFLFEYFSETQRNKGNFPGRFSGRQFSNSRSEMNVSTLELGDSALYLCASSSTWDVNEQFFGPGTRLTVL.

This sequence joins TRBV5-1 and TRBJ2-7, with a tentative D call TRBD2 (6 bases). The CDR3 has 14 amino acids. From germline, CDR1 is SGHRS and CDR2 YFSETQ. The V gene lost 0 bases and the J gene lost 2 bases, with 9 bases spanning the gap. The CDR3 nucleotides read TGCGCCAGCAGCTTGGTAGGGGAGGCCTACGAGCAGTACTTC. It encodes CASSLVGEAYEQYF.

The rearrangement uses TRBV30 and TRBJ1-1; TRBD1 matches 8 bases. V gave up 2 bases and J gave up 0 bases; unmatched junction bases: 8. Germline lookup yields CDR1 GTSNPN and CDR2 SVGIG (reference sequence). The CDR3 length is 16 residues. The CDR3 reads CAWSPAGQGLNTEAFF. The DNA of the CDR3 is TGTGCCTGGAGTCCAGCTGGACAGGGATTGAACACTGAAGCTTTCTTT.

The chain is built from TRBV4-1 and TRBJ2-7; D is ambiguous. Germline loops: CDR1 MGHRA, CDR2 YSYEKL. CDR3 size: 13 residues. V dropped 0 bases and J dropped 2 bases, with 5 bases sitting between them. CDR3: CASSQEVTYEQYF. CDR3 coding DNA: TGCGCCAGCAGCCAAGAAGTCACCTACGAGCAGTACTTC.

The CDR3 loop reads CAISEMGPSNEKLFF. Here the CDR3 DNA reads TGTGCCATCAGTGAGATGGGACCTAGTAATGAAAAACTGTTTTTT. The genes are TRBV10-3 and TRBJ1-4; D possibly corresponds to TRBD1 (5 bases). CDR1 and CDR2 (germline): ENHRY, SYGVKD. The CDR3 has 15 amino acids. Trimming removed 2 bases from V and 4 bases from J, with 11 bases in between.

This clone was seen a few times. V is TRBV4-1 and J is TRBJ1-5; D is possibly TRBD1 (6 bases). The CDR3 is 15 amino acids. V lost 1 base and J 3 bases, leaving 10 bases between the germline ends. CDR1 and CDR2 (germline): MGHRA, YSYEKL. CDR3 sequence: CASSQVDSFNQPQHF. CDR3 in DNA: TGCGCCAGCAGCCAAGTGGACAGCTTCAATCAGCCCCAGCATTTT.

This chain uses TRBV6-1 with TRBJ2-3, with TRBD1 matching 9 bases. After removal of 2 bases from V and 5 bases from J, the junction contained 17 bases not matched to a gene. Germline CDR1 reads MNHNS; CDR2 reads SASEGT. The CDR3 contains 19 residues. The CDR3 region has the DNA TGTGCCAGCAGTGAAACGACGAACGGGGGACAGGGTTTTATAGATACGCAGTATTTT. As protein: CASSETTNGGQGFIDTQYF.

The CDR3 here is CSVGQGSSGNTIYF. CDR3 DNA sequence: TGCAGCGTTGGGCAGGGGAGCTCTGGAAACACCATATATTTT. The chain has TRBV29-1 and TRBJ1-3; maybe TRBD1 (6 bases). Germline V gene data show CDR1 as SQVTM and CDR2 as ANQGSEA. This CDR3 is built from 14 residues. The V end lost 4 bases, the J end lost 0 bases, and 10 bases lay between the germline ends.

The genes are TRBV29-1 and TRBJ1-1; unclear D gene. V shed 3 bases and J shed 6 bases, with 17 bases lying between them. This CDR3 comprises 14 residues. The germline CDR1 and CDR2 sequences are SQVTM and ANQGSEA. The CDR3 DNA reads as TGCAGCGTTGACCCCGCAGCCGTGGTCGCTGAAGCTTTCTTT. It codes for CSVDPAAVVAEAFF.

The V and J genes are TRBV14 and TRBJ2-2; unclear D gene. Germline CDR1 is SGHDN and CDR2 is FVKESK. The CDR3 contains 14 residues. Trimming pared 7 bases from V and 7 bases from J, leaving 16 bases between. The CDR3 here is CASNLMGFGGELFF. In DNA form, the CDR3 reads TGTGCCAGCAACCTTATGGGGTTCGGCGGGGAGCTGTTTTTT.

The chain carries TRBV30 and TRBJ2-5; possibly TRBD1 for D (6 bases). Deletions cut 4 bases from V and 4 bases from J, with 19 bases between. The CDR3 is 15 amino acids. Germline lookup yields CDR1 GTSNPN and CDR2 SVGIG (reference sequence). In DNA form, the CDR3 reads TGTGCCTGGAAGATATTGGACAGCGGAGGAGAGACCCAGTACTTC. Amino acids: CAWKILDSGGETQYF.

The chain links TRBV5-4 to TRBJ1-1; D possibly corresponds to TRBD1 (5 bases). Germline CDR1 is SGHNT and CDR2 is YYREEE (reference sequence). The CDR3 totals 14 residues. V gave up 3 bases and J gave up 0 bases, with 9 bases separating them. CDR3 bases: TGTGCCAGCAGCTCAAACAGGATGAACACTGAAGCTTTCTTT. Its translation is CASSSNRMNTEAFF.

The genes are TRBV10-2 and TRBJ2-5; 7 bases fit TRBD2. Judging by the DNA end, TRBJ2-7 fits better; the J call may be wrong. Germline V gene sequence: CDR1 WSHSY, CDR2 SAAADI. There are 14 residues in the CDR3. The CDR3 here is CASIPGLTSYEQYF. CDR3 in DNA: TGCGCCAGCATCCCGGGACTAACGTCCTACGAGCAGTACTTC.

The rearrangement links TRBV5-1 to TRBJ2-5; perhaps TRBD2 as D (7 bases). V shed 5 bases and J shed 2 bases, with 13 bases lying between them. This CDR3 region has 14 residues. Germline V lookup: CDR1 SGHRS, CDR2 YFSETQ. The CDR3 coding sequence is TGCGCCAGCAGTCGGGGGGCGAAACAAGAGACCCAGTACTTC. This sequence encodes CASSRGAKQETQYF.

The chain has TRBV28 and TRBJ2-1; D might be TRBD1 or TRBD2, each matching 5 bases. Per germline, CDR1 MDHEN and CDR2 SYDVKM. Trimming removed 7 bases from V and 0 bases from J, with 22 bases in between. This CDR3 comprises 18 residues. CDR3 region: CASTKSPGSGSSYNEQFF. The DNA for the CDR3 is TGTGCCAGCACCAAAAGCCCAGGGAGCGGAAGCTCCTACAATGAGCAGTTCTTC.

V and J are TRBV19 and TRBJ2-3, with D hard to call. Germline values: CDR1 LNHDA, CDR2 SQIVND (reference sequence). The CDR3 length is 14 residues. V lost 0 bases and J 2 bases, leaving 6 bases between the germline ends. In DNA form, the CDR3 reads TGTGCCAGTAGTATAGAGATACTCACAGATACGCAGTATTTT. Translated, it gives CASSIEILTDTQYF. Filled out from reference TRBV19 and TRBJ2-3, the complete variable domain reads DGGITQSPKYLFRKEGQNVTLSCEQNLNHDAMYWYRQDPGQGLRLIYYSQIVNDFQKGDIAEGYSVSREKKESFPLTVTSAQKNPTAFYLCASSIEILTDTQYFGPGTRLTVL.

The chain employs TRBV27 and TRBJ2-1; D unclear. V was pared by 3 bases and J by 7 bases, with 10 bases between. Germline CDR1 MNHEY, CDR2 SMNVEV (reference sequence). This CDR3 region has 13 residues. Here the CDR3 DNA reads TGTGCCAGCAGTTTTCAGAGGCGGAATGAGCAGTTCTTC. Translating gives CASSFQRRNEQFF.